This TCR beta chain came from a study of CD4 T cell repertoires in COVID-19 (dated by TCRdb to the early 2020s). Turning to the overall study: To analyze cross-reactivity, the CFSE-low cells were expanded with IL-2 for around 11 days and then labeled again and restimulated with spike proteins from other coronaviruses. In COVID-19-recovered individuals, the study described naturally processed CD4+ T cell responses to SARS-CoV-2 spike and nucleoprotein and used TCR Vbeta sequencing to evaluate clonal composition. In three recovered individuals, the researchers analyzed the TCR Vbeta repertoire of SARS-CoV-2-reactive T cells at the subset level.

The CDR3 sequence holds 15 residues, the cysteine and phenylalanine included. The entry retains the CDR3 DNA only, 45 bases that are in frame from base 1. A distance of 11 bases separates the germline ends of V and J, which lose 1 base and 4 bases respectively. CDR1 and CDR2 are drawn from the germline V gene: MGHRA, YSYEKL. As concerns this clone: The clone's antigen remains unknown. No quality values exist for individual bases; no much larger clone is one base distant.

The sample's time point label, in plain terms: sample from a COVID-19-recovered individual after infection. Donors were patients who had recovered from mild-to-severe COVID-19. Memory T cell samples that were not cultured went straight to sequencing right after ex vivo isolation. CD4+ total memory, central memory, effector memory and circulating T follicular helper cells were isolated from peripheral blood mononuclear cells. Study-level results and caveats: Two or all three memory subsets shared several of the most expanded SARS-CoV-2-reactive clonotypes, which suggests intraclonal diversification. Between about 6.5 and 28% of SARS-CoV-2 clonotypes were also found in SARS-CoV and/or HKU1 spike-stimulated secondary cultures, consistent with cross-reactivity.

Library construction relied on the immunoSEQ multiplex PCR assay. Processing in the source paper ran as follows. To quantify how much the repertoires of different subsets overlapped, the Chao-Jaccard similarity index was used along with counts of shared clonotypes. TCRdb carries this immuneACCESS record with in-frame sequences only. Its versions omit some clonotypes, under half of them owing to an unresolved V gene in the studies checked, with the rest unexplained. V and J calls and clone size are as listed in that table; D and trimming were resolved from the DNA. The sample table records about 75,000 clones; under 90% of these occur just once. 0.5% to 0.6% of the sample is held by the ten biggest clonotypes.

The sample consisted of CD4+ T cells from peripheral blood, taken after recovery from COVID-19. In this chain, TRBV4-1 is recombined with TRBJ1-3; TRBD1 is a weak D gene call, 5 bases matching. This receptor was obtained from a human donor who had COVID-19. The CDR3 region: CASSQGEGRGNTIYF. At the DNA level, the sequence is TGCGCCAGCAGCCAAGGGGAGGGGCGAGGAAACACCATATATTTT.